A selection of T cell receptor beta chains follows, all from one sample in a study of graft-versus-host responses after intestinal transplantation. Measured with immunoSEQ multiplex PCR; TCRdb has only the in-frame clones, and not every one. The repertoire consists of some 31,000 clones, with around 90% occurring once and the leading ten covering approximately 10%. The specimen was PBMCs, collected 450 to 480 days after intestinal transplantation. These receptors were taken from a human patient who received an intestinal transplant, so some T cells may come from the graft donor. The conserved cysteine and the conserved F or W are not part of the CDR3 here. The size field is filled for only some rows; it gives once, few, many or a size class.

V gene,J gene,CDR3 length,clone size,CDR3 protein
TRBV5-1,TRBJ1-2,17,NA,ASSLGLAGRGGLDYGYT
TRBV19,TRBJ2-2,9,NA,ASSSTGELF
TRBV6-6,TRBJ2-7,14,NA,ASSPGWWRKSYEQY
TRBV6-5,TRBJ1-3,12,few,ASIGGSSGNTIY
TRBV27,TRBJ1-6,12,once,ASSAQGAPPPLH
TRBV2,TRBJ2-2,15,NA,ASSAASGGTGAGELF
TRBV9,TRBJ2-1,14,NA,ASSPGGSAAYNEQF
TRBV4-2,TRBJ2-3,14,NA,ASSHLLAGGPSTQY
TRBV5-5,TRBJ1-2,12,NA,ASSYGTSSYGYT
TRBV11-2,TRBJ2-7,17,NA,ASSLPGLAGGPSANEQY
TRBV7-7,TRBJ2-2,12,NA,ASAASANTGELF
TRBV25-1,TRBJ1-6,13,few,ASSEWTGGNSPLH
TRBV28,TRBJ1-1,10,NA,ASSLSGREAF
TRBV7-9,TRBJ1-1,13,NA,ASSFQTGQNTEAF
TRBV12-5,TRBJ1-1,11,NA,ASGAPSRQEAF
TRBV7-3,TRBJ2-5,13,NA,ASSSGTSGEETQY
TRBV19,TRBJ2-1,14,NA,ASRTFGPGSYNEQF
TRBV30,TRBJ1-1,13,NA,AWSILRDPNTEAF
TRBV7-2,TRBJ2-5,12,NA,ASSLASRGETQY
TRBV6-1,TRBJ1-1,12,few,ASSEVGQSTEAF
TRBV5-1,TRBJ2-7,12,few,ASSLGTGNYEQY
TRBV27,TRBJ2-2,13,NA,ASSLWGGYTGELF
TRBV28,TRBJ1-5,16,NA,ASSFGSGRTGTDQPQH
TRBV29-1,TRBJ1-1,18,NA,SVQRRDYRDRGRGNTEAF
TRBV7-8,TRBJ1-1,13,NA,ASSSRGALNTEAF
TRBV7-2,TRBJ2-1,15,NA,ASSLVLWGGFGDEQF
TRBV5-6,TRBJ2-7,10,NA,ASSFRTYEQY
TRBV6-1,TRBJ2-7,13,NA,ASWTTSGATYEQY
TRBV11-2,TRBJ1-2,12,NA,ASSLEGLPYGYT
TRBV7-2,TRBJ2-7,13,NA,ASSPGPRDSYEQY
TRBV30,TRBJ2-5,11,NA,AWSVHRGETQY
TRBV23-1,TRBJ2-3,17,NA,ASSHPLQGASLSTDTQY
TRBV7-2,TRBJ1-1,14,NA,ASSSLAWTANTEAF
TRBV7-8,TRBJ1-6,13,NA,ASITLRGFNSPLH
TRBV9,TRBJ2-5,13,NA,ASSVGGLAGETQY
TRBV19,TRBJ2-1,14,NA,ASSPPRTSGFNEQF
TRBV6-6,TRBJ1-6,13,NA,ASSRTGGGNSPLH
TRBV9,TRBJ2-1,14,NA,ASSVASGRAYNEQF
TRBV10-1,TRBJ2-7,13,NA,ASSEGTAGSYEQY
TRBV13,TRBJ1-5,13,NA,ASSIHPRQNQPQH
TRBV6-5,TRBJ1-2,12,NA,ASSPRQASYGYT
TRBV5-6,TRBJ1-2,11,NA,ASSLAQGMGYT
TRBV29-1,TRBJ1-2,11,NA,STPNGLKDGYT
TRBV19,TRBJ2-2,13,NA,ASSHGTGNTGELF
TRBV2,TRBJ2-4,17,NA,ASNPGGTSGSVAKNIQY
TRBV4-3,TRBJ1-2,11,NA,ASSRIQGDGYT
TRBV13,TRBJ2-7,11,NA,ASSLSGSYEQY
TRBV7-9,TRBJ2-3,13,NA,ASSFRAGDSDTQY
TRBV7-9,TRBJ2-3,15,NA,ASSLIVGSGSTDTQY
TRBV7-9,TRBJ1-1,10,NA,ASSLGGQGAF
TRBV5-4,TRBJ1-2,11,once,ASSLTGVGGYT
TRBV4-1,TRBJ2-1,11,NA,ASSLDPYGEQF
TRBV10-1,TRBJ2-2,13,NA,ASSESGLDTGELF
TRBV30,TRBJ1-3,12,NA,AWSEGGAGNTIY
TRBV4-1,TRBJ2-2,11,medium-sized,ASSQERLGELF
TRBV6-5,TRBJ1-1,11,NA,ASSFDRGAEAF
TRBV27,TRBJ2-3,11,NA,ASSLLQGDTQY
TRBV5-1,TRBJ2-1,12,NA,ASSLEQYYNEQF
TRBV6-5,TRBJ2-7,12,NA,ASSLAGPSYEQY
TRBV6-7,TRBJ2-3,13,NA,ARWVSRALTDTQY